Here is one TCR beta chain with its context. Its antigen has not been determined. The input lacks base qualities; no much larger clone sits a single base away. These data originate in a study of shared clonotypes between healthy human individuals (dated by TCRdb to the early 2020s). A note on the overall study: Three men and a couple of women, aged 18 to 49 years, made up the cohort. For each donor, three plates each were used for CD4 naive and CD4 memory, two plates were used for CD8 naive, and one plate was used for CD8 memory. Different laboratories and diverse techniques were used to prepare libraries and sequence TCR repertoires, to increase sequencing depth and limit assay-specific biases. Each donor's leukapheresis produced roughly between roughly 0.9 and 9 billion PBMCs. To estimate repertoire size and how much clonotype sharing occurs between individuals, the study deeply sequenced the blood TCR repertoires of several healthy adults.

Using the deep immunoSEQ assay, multiplex PCR amplified TCR CDR3 regions from genomic DNA. Extracted genomic DNA from each cell subset was distributed evenly across all wells of several immunoSEQ 96-well plates, and each plate was treated as a replicate. For sorted subsets, about 220 ng of genomic DNA, equivalent to some 30,000 T cell genomes, went into each replicate PCR. Purified libraries were measured with a Qubit 3.0 fluorometer, size-checked on a Bioanalyzer 2100, and measured again with the KAPA Library Quantification kit. Each immunoSEQ 96-well plate was sequenced on its own single-read 150-cycle Illumina NextSeq 550 flow cell. The authors processed their data as follows. The immunoSEQ output contained only junctional sequences without quality scores, so filtering could not match that applied to full-length reads. Sequences were annotated with PyIR, a Python wrapper for IgBLAST v1.9, and V/J genes and CDR3 were assigned using IMGT germline references. Reads were filtered out if the reads had weak V/J assignments (E-value above 1e-6), no CDR3, stop codons, out-of-frame junctions, or ambiguous translated residues. A V3J clonotype was defined by an identical inferred V gene, J gene, and CDR3 amino acid sequence. To compute the percentage overlap between repertoires, the number of shared unique clonotypes was divided by the size of the smaller repertoire. Three approaches were used to assess repertoire richness: RTK rarefaction, the Chao1 estimator, and Recon v2.1 estimates of unobserved clonotypes. OLGA was used to compute generation probabilities for all TCRbeta clonotypes that the gDNA method yielded from several donors. This immuneACCESS table, as held by TCRdb, lists in-frame sequences with V and J called but not all clones. Of the missing ones, under half trace to an unresolved V gene in checked studies; the others have no known cause. The V and J calls and clone size come from that table; D and trimming were worked out from the DNA. In all, the sample holds over a million clones, and approximately 97% of those were seen once. Roughly 1.2% of the sample lies in the top ten.

The donors were healthy, HIV-negative adults with no recently reported acute infections or vaccinations. All donors were Caucasian adults living in Nashville, Tennessee, USA. CD4+ T cells were enriched by magnetic negative selection; naive cells were then positively selected on CD45RA, and the negative fraction formed the memory subset. Blood was collected by leukapheresis, and PBMCs were isolated by Ficoll-Histopaque density gradient centrifugation and then cryopreserved in liquid nitrogen vapor phase. Analytical flow cytometry was used to check the purity and quantity of every magnetically sorted T cell population. Genomic DNA was isolated from each sorted fraction and quantified by UV absorbance on a Nanodrop 2000c. Findings and caveats that apply to the study as a whole: Only blood was sampled, and tissue TCR repertoires likely differ from those in blood. Based on pairwise subsampling, the degree of clonotype sharing among donors was expected to be affected by sequencing depth. The small number of donors limited the genetic and exposure-history diversity represented. Even with the large sequencing depth, rarefaction of the sorted-subset datasets indicated that sequencing was incomplete. Naive subsets generally had larger estimated clonotype richness than memory subsets. Sharing across a handful of donors was observed for about 5% of naive CD4, under 4% of naive CD8, roughly 2.4% of memory CD4, and roughly 0.43% of memory CD8 clonotypes. Higher generation probabilities were observed for clonotypes shared by all four sorted-subset donors than for non-shared clonotypes.

The TCR was taken from a man between 25 and 39 years old in good health. The sample taken for sequencing was naive CD4+ T cells sorted from blood. Reading the label with the study, this specimen's cell subset or site is: CD45RA+ positively selected.

CDR3 reads: CASSVTDTGELFF. In nucleotide form, the sequence is TGTGCCAGCAGCGTTACAGACACCGGGGAGCTGTTTTTT. The sequence is built from TRBV6-6 and TRBJ2-2; no confident D gene assignment can be made. Including the terminal cysteine and phenylalanine, the CDR3 comprises 13 residues. Of all the DNA, just the CDR3 is kept, 39 bases in frame from base 1. CDR1 and CDR2, looked up from the germline V gene (reference sequence), are MNHNY and SVGAGI. Trimming costs V 6 bases and J 3 bases, and their ends lie 8 bases apart.